Described below is a single TCR beta chain sequence and its context. Its antigen is undetermined. Germline CDR1 is DFQATT and CDR2 is SNEGSKA (reference sequence). The CDR3 length is 11 residues. V lost 3 bases to trimming and J lost 3 bases, with 5 bases between them. Sequenced by immunoSEQ multiplex PCR; TCRdb stores in-frame clones only, minus some. The sample lists a few million clones, approximately 93% occurring once. The sample is drawn from a study of shared clonotypes between healthy human individuals. Study-level background: Per-donor plates numbered three CD4 naive, three CD4 memory, two CD8 naive and one CD8 memory.

Study conclusions and caveats: Some naive CD4 clonotypes, around 4.7%, turned up in common across a handful of donors. What naive subsets generally showed was a larger estimated richness than memory subsets showed.

Subsets obtained from CD4+ cells comprised CD45RA+ naive and CD45RA-negative memory cells. The chain carries TRBV20-1 and TRBJ1-1, with D unresolved. The TCR originated in a man aged 18 to 30 in good health. Some clones in this sample may be carry-over from other donors' samples. The sequencing sample was made of naive CD4+ T cells from PBMCs. Subset denoted: CD45RA+ positively selected. The DNA of the CDR3 is TGCAGTGCTAGGTCGCACACTGAAGCTTTCTTT. This encodes CSARSHTEAFF.